This T cell receptor (beta chain) comes out of a study of blood T cell repertoires in COVID-19. In this sample, this clone turned up once. Germline V gene sequence: CDR1 MNHEY, CDR2 SVGAGI. V lost 3 bases to trimming and J lost 9 bases; unmatched junction nucleotides: 13. The CDR3 sequence is 16 residues long. Per the original methods: Reference gene primer amplification gave estimated nucleated cell counts. Assay used: immunoSEQ multiplex PCR; TCRdb lists only in-frame clones, some missing. The DNA gave D and trimming, while V, J and clone size come from that table. The data hold 250,000 to 300,000 clones, with 65% to 90% observed a single time.

The chain combines TRBV6-5 with TRBJ2-1; 8 bases match TRBD2. The TCR was taken from a woman aged 65 to 85 with COVID-19, enrolled during active disease. Sequencing input: peripheral blood. The CDR3 DNA follows: TGTGCCAGCAGTTATCGAGCGGGGGCTGAGCGCCTTGAGCAGTTCTTC. It codes for CASSYRAGAERLEQFF.